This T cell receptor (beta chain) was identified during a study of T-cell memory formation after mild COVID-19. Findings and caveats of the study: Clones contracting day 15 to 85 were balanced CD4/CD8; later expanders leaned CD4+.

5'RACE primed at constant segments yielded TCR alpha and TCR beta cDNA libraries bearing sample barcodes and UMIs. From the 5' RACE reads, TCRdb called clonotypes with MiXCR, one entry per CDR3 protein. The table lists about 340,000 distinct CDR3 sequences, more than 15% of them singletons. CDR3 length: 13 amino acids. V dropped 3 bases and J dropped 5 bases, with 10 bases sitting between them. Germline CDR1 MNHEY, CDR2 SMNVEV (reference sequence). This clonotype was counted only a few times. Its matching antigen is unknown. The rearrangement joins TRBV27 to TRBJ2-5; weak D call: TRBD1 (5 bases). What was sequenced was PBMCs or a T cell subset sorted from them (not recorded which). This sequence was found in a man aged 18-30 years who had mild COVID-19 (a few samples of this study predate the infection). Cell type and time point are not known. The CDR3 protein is CASSFNRFETQYF. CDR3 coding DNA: TGTGCCAGCAGTTTTAACAGGTTCGAGACCCAGTACTTC.